The rows below give T cell receptor beta chains drawn from one sample of a study of blood T cell repertoires in COVID-19. Using immunoSEQ multiplex PCR, the repertoire was profiled, and TCRdb retains in-frame clones only, with some absent. The repertoire holds some 50,000 clones, with 65% to 85% as singletons. Sequenced input: peripheral blood. Receptor source: a man between 50 and 59 years old with active COVID-19. CDR3s include the opening cysteine and the closing phenylalanine or tryptophan. A D gene is named only where the DNA matches it firmly. A row's size may be missing; if present it is once, few, many or a size class.

CDR3aa,CDR3nt,v_gene,abundance,j_gene,d_gene
CASSVDLQGIGYGYTF,TGTGCCAGCAGCGTAGACCTACAGGGCATAGGATATGGCTACACCTTC,TRBV9,NA,TRBJ1-2,NA
CASSNHRGTMNTEAFF,TGTGCCAGCAGCAACCACAGGGGGACGATGAACACTGAAGCTTTCTTT,TRBV9,NA,TRBJ1-1,TRBD1
CASSGDRETDTQYF,TGTGCCAGCAGTGGGGACAGGGAAACTGATACGCAGTATTTT,TRBV6-2/TRBV6-3,NA,TRBJ2-3,TRBD1
CASSLSLAGYNEQFF,TGTGCCAGCAGTTTATCTTTAGCGGGGTACAATGAGCAGTTCTTC,TRBV27,NA,TRBJ2-1,TRBD2
CASSASGGAADTQYF,TGTGCCAGCAGTGCTAGCGGGGGGGCGGCAGATACGCAGTATTTT,TRBV6-4,medium-sized,TRBJ2-3,TRBD2
CASSPLPGELFF,TGTGCCAGCAGCCCCCTACCCGGGGAGCTGTTTTTT,TRBV7-8,NA,TRBJ2-2,NA
CASSLGAAIYGYTF,TGCGCCAGCAGCTTGGGGGCAGCCATCTATGGCTACACCTTC,TRBV5-1,NA,TRBJ1-2,NA
CATSRDRGYTEAFF,TGTGCCACCAGCAGAGATAGGGGATACACTGAAGCTTTCTTT,TRBV15,NA,TRBJ1-1,NA
CASSSRGGLYEQYF,TGTGCCAGCAGCTCGCGGGGCGGACTCTACGAGCAGTACTTC,TRBV7-8,NA,TRBJ2-7,NA
CASSSWDRGETEAFF,TGCGCCAGCAGCTCATGGGACAGAGGAGAGACTGAAGCTTTCTTT,TRBV5-1,NA,TRBJ1-1,TRBD1
CASSLGGLAGSYRQFF,TGTGCCAGCAGCTTAGGGGGGCTAGCGGGGTCCTATCGGCAGTTCTTC,TRBV11-3,NA,TRBJ2-1,TRBD2
CASSQGLAGWDEQFF,TGTGCCAGCAGCCAAGGGCTAGCGGGGTGGGATGAGCAGTTCTTC,TRBV3-1/TRBV3-2,once,TRBJ2-1,TRBD2
CASSLTPGRDYNEQFF,TGTGCCAGCAGCTTAACTCCAGGGAGGGACTACAATGAGCAGTTCTTC,TRBV7-9,NA,TRBJ2-1,TRBD2
CASSRDSSNYGYTF,TGTGCCAGTAGTAGGGACAGTTCTAACTATGGCTACACCTTC,TRBV19,NA,TRBJ1-2,TRBD1
CASKPLAGIQETQYF,TGTGCCAGCAAACCCTTAGCGGGGATCCAAGAGACCCAGTACTTC,TRBV27,NA,TRBJ2-5,TRBD2
CASSPRQGSQPQHF,TGTGCCAGCAGTCCCAGACAGGGCTCTCAGCCCCAGCATTTT,TRBV28,NA,TRBJ1-5,TRBD1
CATSRDSRRENTEAFF,TGTGCCACCAGCAGAGACTCGAGACGGGAGAACACTGAAGCTTTCTTT,TRBV15,NA,TRBJ1-1,NA
CASSLSIGGLRDF,TGTGCCAGCAGTTTATCGATAGGGGGCCTACGGGACTTC,TRBV27,once,TRBJ2-7,TRBD1
CASSPLGQDEQFF,TGTGCCAGCTCCCCCCTTGGACAGGATGAGCAGTTCTTC,TRBV18,once,TRBJ2-1,TRBD1
CASSEGLLAGNLYEQYF,TGTGCCAGCAGTGAGGGTCTACTAGCGGGGAACCTCTACGAGCAGTACTTC,TRBV6-1,NA,TRBJ2-7,TRBD2
CASSLMAGGGYNQPQHF,TGTGCCAGCAGCTTAATGGCAGGGGGCGGATACAATCAGCCCCAGCATTTT,TRBV7-9,few,TRBJ1-5,TRBD1
CASSYGRWYEQYF,TGTGCCAGCAGTTATGGGAGATGGTACGAGCAGTACTTC,TRBV6-2/TRBV6-3,NA,TRBJ2-7,NA
CASSYPVAGRNTGELFF,TGTGCCAGCAGCTACCCTGTGGCAGGGCGGAACACCGGGGAGCTGTTTTTT,TRBV5-6,few,TRBJ2-2,NA
CASSLELAGGTDTQYF,TGCGCCAGCAGCTTAGAACTAGCGGGGGGCACAGATACGCAGTATTTT,TRBV5-1,NA,TRBJ2-3,TRBD2
CASSYSRDMQESYEQYF,TGTGCCAGCAGTTACTCCCGGGACATGCAGGAGTCCTACGAGCAGTACTTC,TRBV6-2/TRBV6-3,NA,TRBJ2-7,NA
CASTLFPGQGYGYTF,TGTGCCAGCACCCTCTTCCCGGGACAGGGTTATGGCTACACCTTC,TRBV6-5,NA,TRBJ1-2,TRBD1
CAISEVGVARTDTQYF,TGTGCCATCAGTGAGGTGGGCGTCGCTCGCACAGATACGCAGTATTTT,TRBV10-3,NA,TRBJ2-3,NA
CASRLVGAGGGAKVTQYF,TGTGCCAGCAGGCTAGTGGGGGCCGGCGGGGGGGCCAAGGTGACCCAGTACTTC,TRBV7-2,NA,TRBJ2-5,TRBD2
CASSPTGGYGGYTF,TGTGCCAGCAGCCCTACAGGGGGCTATGGGGGCTACACCTTC,TRBV7-6,NA,TRBJ1-2,TRBD1
CASSKGQSLSYEQYF,TGTGCCAGTAGTAAGGGACAGTCGCTCTCCTACGAGCAGTACTTC,TRBV19,NA,TRBJ2-7,TRBD1
CASSLDRGGYNSPLHF,TGTGCCAGCAGCCTGGACAGGGGTGGGTATAATTCACCCCTCCACTTT,TRBV7-8,NA,TRBJ1-6,TRBD1
CASSPTGGGGYTF,TGTGCCAGCTCACCGACAGGGGGAGGTGGCTACACCTTC,TRBV18,few,TRBJ1-2,TRBD1
CASSLDSWSGGSSYNEQFF,TGTGCCAGCAGCTTAGACAGTTGGAGCGGGGGAAGCTCCTACAATGAGCAGTTCTTC,TRBV7-8,NA,TRBJ2-1,TRBD2